This T cell receptor beta chain was profiled in a study of T-cell memory formation after mild COVID-19. TCRdb used MiXCR to reprocess the 5' RACE reads, holding one entry per CDR3 protein. The sample has 380,000 or so distinct CDR3 sequences; about 13% are singletons. J lost 1 base, V lost 4 bases, and 7 bases had no gene match. CDR1 is SGHRS and CDR2 is YFSETQ in the germline V gene. The CDR3 is made up of 15 amino acids. This sequence joins TRBV5-1 and TRBJ1-1, with 7 bases matching TRBD1. The material sequenced was PBMCs or a T cell subset sorted from them (not recorded which). The receptor comes from a man younger than 35 who had mild COVID-19 (a few samples of this study predate the infection). Cell type and time point are not known. The CDR3 sequence is CASSLQTGWNTEAFF. In DNA, the CDR3 is TGCGCCAGCAGCCTGCAGACAGGGTGGAACACTGAAGCTTTCTTT.